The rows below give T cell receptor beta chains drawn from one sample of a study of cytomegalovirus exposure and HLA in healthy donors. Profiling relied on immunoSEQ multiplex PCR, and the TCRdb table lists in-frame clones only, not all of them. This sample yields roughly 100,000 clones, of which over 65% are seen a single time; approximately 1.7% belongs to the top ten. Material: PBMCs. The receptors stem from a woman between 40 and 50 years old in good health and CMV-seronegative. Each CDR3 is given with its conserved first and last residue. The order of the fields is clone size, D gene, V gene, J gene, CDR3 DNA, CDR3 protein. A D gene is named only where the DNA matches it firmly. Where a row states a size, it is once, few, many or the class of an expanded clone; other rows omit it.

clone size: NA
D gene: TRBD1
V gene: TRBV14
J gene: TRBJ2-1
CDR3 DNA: TGTGCCAGCAGCCAAGGAGTGGCGGGACAGGCCTACAATGAGCAGTTCTTC
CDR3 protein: CASSQGVAGQAYNEQFF

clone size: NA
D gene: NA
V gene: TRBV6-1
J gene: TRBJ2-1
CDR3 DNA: TGTGCCAGTTCGGTTGGGCACAATGAGCAGTTCTTC
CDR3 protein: CASSVGHNEQFF

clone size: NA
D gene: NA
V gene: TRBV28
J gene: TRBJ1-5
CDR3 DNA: TGTGCCAGCAGTTTTTCTAGGGGGACAAAATATCAGCCCCAGCATTTT
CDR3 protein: CASSFSRGTKYQPQHF

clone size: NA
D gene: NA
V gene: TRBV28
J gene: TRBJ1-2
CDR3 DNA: TGTGCCAGCAGTTTCCCCCCCCGGCAGGGCTATGGCTACACCTTC
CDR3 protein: CASSFPPRQGYGYTF

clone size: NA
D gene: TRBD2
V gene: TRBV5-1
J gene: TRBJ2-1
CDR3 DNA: TGCGCCAGCAGATTACTAGCGGGAGCTCAAGATGAGCAGTTCTTC
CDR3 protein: CASRLLAGAQDEQFF

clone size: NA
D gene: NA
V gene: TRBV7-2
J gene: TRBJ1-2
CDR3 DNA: TGTGCCAGCAGCTTAGCTCCGACAAACTATGGCTACACCTTC
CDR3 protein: CASSLAPTNYGYTF

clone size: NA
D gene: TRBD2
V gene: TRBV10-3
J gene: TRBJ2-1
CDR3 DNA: TGTGCCATCAGTCCCCCCCTAGCGGCGGGAGGGCCAGGGAATGAGCAGTTCTTC
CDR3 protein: CAISPPLAAGGPGNEQFF

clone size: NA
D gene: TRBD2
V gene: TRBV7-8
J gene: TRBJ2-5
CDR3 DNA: TGTGCCAGCAGCTACCGGACTAGCGGAGAGACCCAGTACTTC
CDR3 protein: CASSYRTSGETQYF

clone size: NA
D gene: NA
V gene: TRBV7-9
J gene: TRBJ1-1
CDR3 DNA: TGTGCCAGCAGCCCGCCGGGGGGGAACACTGAAGCTTTCTTT
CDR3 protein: CASSPPGGNTEAFF

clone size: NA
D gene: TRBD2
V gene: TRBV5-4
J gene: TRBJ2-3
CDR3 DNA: TGTGCCAGCAGCTTCCTAGTGGGGGGAGGGACAGATACGCAGTATTTT
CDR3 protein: CASSFLVGGGTDTQYF

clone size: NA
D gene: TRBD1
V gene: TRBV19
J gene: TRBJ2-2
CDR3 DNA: TGTGCCAGTACCCTCAGGGGGAGGAACACCGGGGAGCTGTTTTTT
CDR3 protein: CASTLRGRNTGELFF

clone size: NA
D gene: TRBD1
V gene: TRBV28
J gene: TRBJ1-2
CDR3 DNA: TGTGCCAGCAGTCCATTTCCCCGAGACAGGGGGGCGACTAACTATGGCTACACCTTC
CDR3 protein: CASSPFPRDRGATNYGYTF

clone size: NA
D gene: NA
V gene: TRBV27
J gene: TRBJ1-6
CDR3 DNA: TGTGCCAGCAGTTTGGTTCCCACTTATAATTCACCCCTCCACTTT
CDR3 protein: CASSLVPTYNSPLHF

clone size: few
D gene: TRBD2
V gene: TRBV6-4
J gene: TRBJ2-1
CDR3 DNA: TGTGCCAGCAGTGAAGCGGGAGGGTACAATGAGCAGTTCTTC
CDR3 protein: CASSEAGGYNEQFF

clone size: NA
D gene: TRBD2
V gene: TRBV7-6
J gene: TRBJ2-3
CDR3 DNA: TGTGCCAGCAGCTTAGGACTAGCGGGAGGGCAGGCGACGCAGTATTTT
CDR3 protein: CASSLGLAGGQATQYF

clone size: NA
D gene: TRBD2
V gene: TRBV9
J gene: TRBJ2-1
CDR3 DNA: TGTGCCAGCAGCGTAGCGGGACTAGCGGGAGGTGACAATGAGCAGTTCTTC
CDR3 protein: CASSVAGLAGGDNEQFF

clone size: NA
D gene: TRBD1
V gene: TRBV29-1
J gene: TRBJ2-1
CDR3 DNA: TGCAGCGTTGTAAAGGGGGCTTTTTACAATGAGCAGTTCTTC
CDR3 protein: CSVVKGAFYNEQFF

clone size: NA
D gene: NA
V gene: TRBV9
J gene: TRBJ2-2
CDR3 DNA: TGTGCCAGCAGCGCACGCGGGTCCGGGGAGCTGTTTTTT
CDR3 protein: CASSARGSGELFF

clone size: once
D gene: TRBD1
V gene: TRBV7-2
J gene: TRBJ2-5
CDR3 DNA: TGTGCCAGCAGCCGACAGGGGGCGTCCCTAGAGACCCAGTACTTC
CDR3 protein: CASSRQGASLETQYF

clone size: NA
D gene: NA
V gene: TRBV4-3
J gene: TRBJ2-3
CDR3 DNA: TGCGCCAGCAGCCAAGTGGCGGACGACAGGTTTGAGTATACGCAGTATTTT
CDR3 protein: CASSQVADDRFEYTQYF

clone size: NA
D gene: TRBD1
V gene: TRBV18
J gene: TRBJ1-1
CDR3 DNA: TGTGCCAGCTCACCAAGGGACAGTCGGGACACTGAAGCTTTCTTT
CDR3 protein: CASSPRDSRDTEAFF

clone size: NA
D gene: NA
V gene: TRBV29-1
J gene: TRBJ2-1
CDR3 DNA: TGCAGCGCTTTTATGGCGGGAAAGGTCAATGAGCAGTTCTTC
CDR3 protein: CSAFMAGKVNEQFF

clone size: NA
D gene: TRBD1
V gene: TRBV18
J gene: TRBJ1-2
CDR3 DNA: TGTGCCAGCTCACCCTCGGTCGTGGGACAGAAATTCTATGGCTACACCTTC
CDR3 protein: CASSPSVVGQKFYGYTF

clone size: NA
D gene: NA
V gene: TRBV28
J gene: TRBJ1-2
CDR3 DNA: TGTGCCAGCACTGAGGGGGTCGCAGGCTACACCTTC
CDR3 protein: CASTEGVAGYTF

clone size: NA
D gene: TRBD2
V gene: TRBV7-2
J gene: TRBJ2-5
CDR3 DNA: TGTGCCAGCAACTTAGGGACTAGCCAAGAGACCCAGTACTTC
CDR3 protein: CASNLGTSQETQYF

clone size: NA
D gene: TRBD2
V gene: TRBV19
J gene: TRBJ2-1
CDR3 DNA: TGTGCCAGTAGCTATGGACTAGCGGTCAATGAGCAGTTCTTC
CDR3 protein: CASSYGLAVNEQFF

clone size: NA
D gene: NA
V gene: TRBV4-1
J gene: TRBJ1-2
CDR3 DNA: TGCGCCAGCAGCCCACAGAAAGCTAACTATGGCTACACCTTC
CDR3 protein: CASSPQKANYGYTF

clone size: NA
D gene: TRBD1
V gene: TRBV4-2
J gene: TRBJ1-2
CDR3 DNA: TGTGCCAGCAGCCAAGGGGACAGCTATGGCTACACCTTC
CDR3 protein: CASSQGDSYGYTF

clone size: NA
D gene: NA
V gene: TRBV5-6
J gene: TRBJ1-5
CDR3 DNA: TGTGCCAGCAGCCCCCTCGGGGAGGGTCAGCCCCAGCATTTT
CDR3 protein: CASSPLGEGQPQHF

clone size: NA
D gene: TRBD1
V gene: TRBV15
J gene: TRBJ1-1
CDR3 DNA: TGTGCCACCAGTCCGGACAGGGGGGTATCTGAAGCTTTCTTT
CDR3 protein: CATSPDRGVSEAFF

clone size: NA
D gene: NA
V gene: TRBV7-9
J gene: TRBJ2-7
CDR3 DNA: TGTGCCAGCAGCTCCGAGGCAGGGAAACTCAGCTCCTACGAGCAGTACTTC
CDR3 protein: CASSSEAGKLSSYEQYF

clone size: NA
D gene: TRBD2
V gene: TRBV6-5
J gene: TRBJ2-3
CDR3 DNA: TGTGCCAGCAGTTACTCCAGCGGGACCGCAGATACGCAGTATTTT
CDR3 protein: CASSYSSGTADTQYF

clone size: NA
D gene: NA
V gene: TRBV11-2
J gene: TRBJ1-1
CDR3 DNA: TGTGCCAGCAGCTTAGTCGAAGGGGCCGAAGCTTTCTTT
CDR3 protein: CASSLVEGAEAFF

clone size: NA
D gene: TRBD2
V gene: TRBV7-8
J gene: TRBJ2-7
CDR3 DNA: TGTGCCAGCAGCTTACTAGCGGGAGGGGTTGAGCAGTACTTC
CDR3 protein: CASSLLAGGVEQYF